The 16 T cell receptor beta chains below were found in one sample sequenced in a study of response to subunit inactivated influenza vaccine. TCRdb processed the RT-PCR reads anew with MiXCR; each CDR3 protein has one entry. This table has just over 300,000 distinct CDR3 sequences, over 20% appearing once. Source: PBMCs from blood, taken about 20 months after vaccination. These receptors originate from a man between 45 and 75 years old who received an inactivated influenza vaccine.

This clonotype was counted once. This chain uses TRBV18 with TRBJ2-1; 7 bases align to TRBD2. The CDR3 is made up of 16 amino acids. J gave up 3 bases and V 6 bases, and 11 bases lay outside the gene matches. Germline lookup yields CDR1 KGHSH and CDR2 LQKENI. The CDR3 bases are TGTGCCAGCTCGGCCGGGAGCGGGGACGTCTACAATGAGCAGTTCTTC. Its protein is CASSAGSGDVYNEQFF. The whole variable domain, filled in from reference TRBV18 and TRBJ2-1, reads NAGVMQNPRHLVRRRGQEARLRCSPMKGHSHVYWYRQLPEEGLKFMVYLQKENIIDESGMPKERFSAEFPKEGPSILRIQQVVRGDSAAYFCASSAGSGDVYNEQFFGPGTRLTVL.

This clonotype was seen just once. The genes are TRBV6-1 and TRBJ1-5; D not resolved. V was clipped by 6 bases and J by 3 bases, with 18 bases between them. This CDR3 comprises 16 residues. CDR1 is MNHNS, CDR2 SASEGT, per germline. The CDR3 sequence: CASSPQKTSYNQPQHF. The CDR3 DNA reads TGTGCCAGCAGCCCACAGAAAACCAGCTACAATCAGCCCCAGCATTTT.

The rearrangement joins TRBV7-2 to TRBJ2-7, with D hard to call. This CDR3 has 14 amino acids. CDR1 is SGHTA and CDR2 is FQGNSA in the germline V gene. V lost 2 bases, J lost 3 bases, and 11 bases lay in between. In DNA form, the CDR3 reads TGTGCCAGCAGCTTATATGGGGAAGGCTACGAGCAGTACTTC. It codes for CASSLYGEGYEQYF.

Comments on this clonotype: One junction end does not reproduce the germline sequence, and a read error may be involved. The rearrangement joins TRBV7-2 to TRBJ1-1; unclear D gene. Germline CDR1 is SGHTA and CDR2 is FQGNSA. The CDR3 has 15 residues. The CDR3 sequence: CASSLATLAGTEAFF. CDR3 coding DNA: TGTGCCAGCAGCCTAGCAACGCTTGCTGGGACTGAAGCTTTCTTT.

The gene calls are TRBV5-6 and TRBJ1-5; TRBD1 aligns across 8 bases. The V and J ends lost 4 bases and 0 bases, in that order; junction bases with no gene match: 9. The CDR3 has 17 residues. Germline V gives CDR1 SGHDT, CDR2 YYEEEE. CDR3: CASSRQAQGVSNQPQHF. The CDR3, as DNA: TGTGCCAGCAGCCGACAAGCACAGGGGGTTAGCAATCAGCCCCAGCATTTT. Full variable domain (remainder filled in from reference TRBV5-6 and TRBJ1-5): DAGVTQSPTHLIKTRGQQVTLRCSPKSGHDTVSWYQQALGQGPQFIFQYYEEEERQRGNFPDRFSGHQFPNYSSELNVNALLLGDSALYLCASSRQAQGVSNQPQHFGDGTRLSIL.

V is TRBV2 and J is TRBJ1-1; D possibly corresponds to TRBD1 (5 bases). CDR3 size: 16 residues. The germline gives CDR1 SNHLY, CDR2 FYNNEI. V gave up 3 bases and J gave up 4 bases, with 18 bases separating them. DNA of the CDR3: TGTGCCAGCAGTGACCCCTTAAGGGGACGGGTCACTGAAGCTTTCTTT. It is translated as CASSDPLRGRVTEAFF.

This clonotype has only a few counts. The chain carries TRBV4-3 and TRBJ2-3; 12 nucleotides agree with TRBD2. J lost 2 bases, V lost 1 base, and 1 base had no gene match. This CDR3 region has 16 residues. CDR1 LGHNA and CDR2 YSLEER come from the germline V gene. The CDR3 protein is CASSQGTSGNTDTQYF. The CDR3 coding sequence is TGCGCCAGCAGCCAAGGGACTAGCGGGAACACAGATACGCAGTATTTT.

The V gene is TRBV28, the J gene TRBJ1-1; D may be TRBD1 (5 bases). The CDR3 sequence is 13 residues long. Trimming removed 6 bases from V and 11 bases from J, with 19 bases in between. Germline CDR1 MDHEN, CDR2 SYDVKM. The CDR3 sequence is CASSSRAPGHAFF. The CDR3, as DNA: TGTGCCAGCAGCTCGAGGGCCCCAGGGCATGCTTTCTTT.

A word on this clonotype: The junction does not match germline at one end; this may be a read error. The rearrangement uses TRBV23-1 and TRBJ1-1; D is unclear. TRBV23-1 is known as an ORF, though its function is uncertain. This CDR3 has 13 residues. Written as DNA, the CDR3 is TGCGTCAGCAGTCAGCCGACTCGTACTGAAGCTTTCTTT. It specifies CVSSQPTRTEAFF.

The genes are TRBV9 and TRBJ1-6; D call uncertain. The V end was cut by 0 bases, the J end by 5 bases, with 9 bases between. Germline V lookup: CDR1 SGDLS, CDR2 YYNGEE. The CDR3 has 15 amino acids. CDR3 in DNA: TGTGCCAGCAGCGTAGCTGGAGAAAATAATTCACCCCTCCACTTT. Its translation is CASSVAGENNSPLHF.

The chain is built from TRBV9 and TRBJ1-2, with D perhaps TRBD1 (5 bases). Germline V lookup: CDR1 SGDLS, CDR2 YYNGEE. Trimming left V 1 base short and J 5 bases short, with 15 bases between. The CDR3 totals 15 residues. This chain's CDR3 is CASSVTDRPSYGYTF. The CDR3 region has the DNA TGTGCCAGCAGCGTAACCGACAGACCTTCTTATGGCTACACCTTC.

The genes are TRBV19 and TRBJ2-7, with a weak D call TRBD1 (6 bases). CDR3 length equals 14 residues. V lost 5 bases and J 1 base, leaving 12 bases between the germline ends. Germline loops: CDR1 LNHDA, CDR2 SQIVND (reference sequence). This chain's CDR3 is CASSLTGKSYEQYF. In DNA, the CDR3 is TGTGCCAGTAGTCTGACAGGAAAATCCTACGAGCAGTACTTC.

This clonotype was found a few times. The chain carries TRBV7-9 and TRBJ1-4; no definite D call. Deletions cut 5 bases from V and 0 bases from J, with 10 bases between. This CDR3 spans 15 amino acids. Germline-derived CDR1 and CDR2 are SEHNR and FQNEAQ (reference sequence). The CDR3 DNA reads as TGTGCCAGCAGCCTGGAAGTTGCAACTAATGAAAAACTGTTTTTT. It codes for CASSLEVATNEKLFF.

The chain has TRBV18 and TRBJ2-2, with a weak D call TRBD1 (6 bases). Germline values: CDR1 KGHSH, CDR2 LQKENI. This CDR3 comprises 13 residues. The V and J ends lost 5 bases and 3 bases respectively, with 7 bases between them. The CDR3 DNA follows: TGTGCCAGCTCAAACAGGGACACCGGGGAGCTGTTTTTT. Protein sequence: CASSNRDTGELFF.

This clonotype occurred a few times. The chain has TRBV7-2 and TRBJ1-2; 7 bases are shared with TRBD1. Germline CDR1 reads SGHTA; CDR2 reads FQGNSA. This CDR3 region has 14 residues. V shed 6 bases and J 3 bases; nucleotides not matched to a gene: 7. In DNA, the CDR3 is TGTGCCAGCAGTGACACAGGGGATCACTATGGCTACACCTTC. It specifies CASSDTGDHYGYTF.

This clonotype was counted between two and nine times. This chain uses TRBV20-1 with TRBJ2-7, with TRBD2 matching 10 bases. The V segment lost 3 bases and the J segment 7 bases; nucleotides outside the gene matches: 3. Germline assignment: CDR1 DFQATT and CDR2 SNEGSKA (reference sequence). The CDR3 contains 12 residues. DNA of the CDR3: TGCAGTGCTAGGGGACTAGCGAGGGAGCAGTACTTC. Translated, it gives CSARGLAREQYF.